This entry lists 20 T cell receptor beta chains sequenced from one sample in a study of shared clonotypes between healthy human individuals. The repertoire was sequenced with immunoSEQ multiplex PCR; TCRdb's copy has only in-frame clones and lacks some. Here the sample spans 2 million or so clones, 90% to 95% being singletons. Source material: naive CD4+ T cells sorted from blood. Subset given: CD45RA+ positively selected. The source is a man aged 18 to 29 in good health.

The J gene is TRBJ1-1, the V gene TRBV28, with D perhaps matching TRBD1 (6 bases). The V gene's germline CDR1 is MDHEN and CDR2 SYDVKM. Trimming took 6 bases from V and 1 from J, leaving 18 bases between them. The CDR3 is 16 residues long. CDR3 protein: CASSWIQQGANTEAFF. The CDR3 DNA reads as TGTGCCAGCAGCTGGATCCAACAGGGTGCGAACACTGAAGCTTTCTTT. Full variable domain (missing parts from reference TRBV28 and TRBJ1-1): DVKVTQSSRYLVKRTGEKVFLECVQDMDHENMFWYRQDPGLGLRLIYFSYDVKMKEKGDIPEGYSVSREKKERFSLILESASTNQTSMYLCASSWIQQGANTEAFFGQGTRLTVV.

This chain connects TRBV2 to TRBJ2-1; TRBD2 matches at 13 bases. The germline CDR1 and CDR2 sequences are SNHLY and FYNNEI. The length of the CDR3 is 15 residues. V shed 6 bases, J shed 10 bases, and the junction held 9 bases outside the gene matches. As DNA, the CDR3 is TGTGCCAGCAGGGGGACTAGCGGGACCCCCGGAGAGCAGTTCTTC. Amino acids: CASRGTSGTPGEQFF.

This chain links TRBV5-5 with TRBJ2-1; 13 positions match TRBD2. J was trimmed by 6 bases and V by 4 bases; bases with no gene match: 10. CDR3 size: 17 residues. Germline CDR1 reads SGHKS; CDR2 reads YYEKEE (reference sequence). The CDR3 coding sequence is TGTGCCAGCAGCAGACTAGCGGGAGGCCCGCTTTTCAATGAGCAGTTCTTC. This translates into CASSRLAGGPLFNEQFF.

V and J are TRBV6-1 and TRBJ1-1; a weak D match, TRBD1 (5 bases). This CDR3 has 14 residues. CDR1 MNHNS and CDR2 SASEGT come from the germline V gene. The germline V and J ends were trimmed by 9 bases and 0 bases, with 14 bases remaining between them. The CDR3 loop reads CASEAGTLNTEAFF. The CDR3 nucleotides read TGTGCCAGTGAAGCAGGGACGTTGAACACTGAAGCTTTCTTT.

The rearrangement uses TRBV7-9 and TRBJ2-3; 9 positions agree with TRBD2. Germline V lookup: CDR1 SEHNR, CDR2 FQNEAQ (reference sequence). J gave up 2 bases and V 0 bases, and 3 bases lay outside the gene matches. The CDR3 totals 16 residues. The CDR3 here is CASSLASGRFTDTQYF. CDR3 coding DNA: TGTGCCAGCAGCTTAGCTAGCGGGAGATTCACAGATACGCAGTATTTT.

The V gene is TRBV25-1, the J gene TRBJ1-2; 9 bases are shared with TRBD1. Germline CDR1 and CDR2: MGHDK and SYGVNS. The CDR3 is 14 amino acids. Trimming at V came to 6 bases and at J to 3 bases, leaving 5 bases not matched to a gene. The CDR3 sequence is CASRATGGDYGYTF. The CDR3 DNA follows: TGTGCCAGCAGGGCAACAGGGGGCGACTATGGCTACACCTTC.

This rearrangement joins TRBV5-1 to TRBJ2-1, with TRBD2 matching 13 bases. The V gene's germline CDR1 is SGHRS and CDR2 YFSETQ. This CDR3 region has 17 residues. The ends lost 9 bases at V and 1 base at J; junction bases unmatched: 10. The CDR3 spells CATSGTSGITSYNEQFF. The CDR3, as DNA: TGCGCCACCTCCGGGACTAGCGGGATTACATCCTACAATGAGCAGTTCTTC.

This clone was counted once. Here the CDR3 reads CASSISGRGPEQYF. CDR3 DNA sequence: TGTGCCAGCAGCATTAGCGGAAGGGGTCCCGAGCAGTACTTC. The chain uses TRBV7-9 and TRBJ2-7; perhaps TRBD2 as D (6 bases). The germline V and J ends were trimmed by 5 bases and 6 bases, with 17 bases remaining between them. This CDR3 spans 14 amino acids. The V gene's germline CDR1 is SEHNR and CDR2 FQNEAQ (reference sequence).

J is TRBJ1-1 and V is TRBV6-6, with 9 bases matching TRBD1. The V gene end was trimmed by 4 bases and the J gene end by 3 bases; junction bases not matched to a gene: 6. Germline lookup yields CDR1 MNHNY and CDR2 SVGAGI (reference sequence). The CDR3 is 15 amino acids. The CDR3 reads CASSFSDRGDTEAFF. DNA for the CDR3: TGTGCCAGCAGTTTCAGTGACAGGGGGGACACTGAAGCTTTCTTT.

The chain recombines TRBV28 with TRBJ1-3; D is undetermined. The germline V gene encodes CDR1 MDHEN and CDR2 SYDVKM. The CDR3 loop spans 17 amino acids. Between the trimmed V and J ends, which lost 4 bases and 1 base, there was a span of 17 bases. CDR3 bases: TGTGCCAGCAGTTCAACCCTACAGATGGCTTCTGGAAACACCATATATTTT. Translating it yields CASSSTLQMASGNTIYF.

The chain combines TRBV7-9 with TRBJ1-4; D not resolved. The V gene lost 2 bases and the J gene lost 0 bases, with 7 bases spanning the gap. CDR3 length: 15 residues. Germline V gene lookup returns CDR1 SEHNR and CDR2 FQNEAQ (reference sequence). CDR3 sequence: CASSLRLATNEKLFF. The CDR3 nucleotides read TGTGCCAGCAGCTTACGCCTCGCAACTAATGAAAAACTGTTTTTT.

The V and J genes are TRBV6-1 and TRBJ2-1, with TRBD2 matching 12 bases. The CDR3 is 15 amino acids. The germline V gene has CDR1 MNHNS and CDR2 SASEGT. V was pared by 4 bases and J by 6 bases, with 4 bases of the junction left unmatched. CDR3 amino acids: CASSASGGALNEQFF. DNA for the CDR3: TGTGCCAGCAGTGCTAGCGGGGGGGCTCTCAATGAGCAGTTCTTC.

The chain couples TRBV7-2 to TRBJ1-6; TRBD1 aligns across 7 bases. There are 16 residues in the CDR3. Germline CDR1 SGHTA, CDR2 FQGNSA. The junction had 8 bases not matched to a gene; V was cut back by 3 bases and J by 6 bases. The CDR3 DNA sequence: TGTGCCAGCAGCTTGGGACAGAACCGCCCTAATTCACCCCTCCACTTT. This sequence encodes CASSLGQNRPNSPLHF.

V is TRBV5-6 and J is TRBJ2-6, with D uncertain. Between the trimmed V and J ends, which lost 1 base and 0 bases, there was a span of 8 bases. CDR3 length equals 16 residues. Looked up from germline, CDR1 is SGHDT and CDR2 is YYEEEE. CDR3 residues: CASSLIRGSGANVLTF. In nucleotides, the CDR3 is TGTGCCAGCAGCTTGATACGTGGCTCTGGGGCCAACGTCCTGACTTTC.

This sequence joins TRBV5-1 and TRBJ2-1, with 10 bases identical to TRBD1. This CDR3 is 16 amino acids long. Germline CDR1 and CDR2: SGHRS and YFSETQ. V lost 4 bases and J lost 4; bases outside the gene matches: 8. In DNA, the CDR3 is TGCGCCAGCAGCGCAACGACAGGGGGCGCGTACAATGAGCAGTTCTTC. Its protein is CASSATTGGAYNEQFF.

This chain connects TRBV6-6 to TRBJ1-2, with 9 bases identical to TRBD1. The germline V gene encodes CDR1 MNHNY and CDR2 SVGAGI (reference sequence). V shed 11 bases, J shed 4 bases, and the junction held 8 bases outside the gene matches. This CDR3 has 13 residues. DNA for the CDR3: TGTGCCGAAAGAGGGACAGGGATCTATGGCTACACCTTC. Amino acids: CAERGTGIYGYTF.

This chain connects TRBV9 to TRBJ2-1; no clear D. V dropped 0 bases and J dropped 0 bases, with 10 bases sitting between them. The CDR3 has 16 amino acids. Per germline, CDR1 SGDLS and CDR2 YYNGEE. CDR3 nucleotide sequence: TGTGCCAGCAGCGTAGACGGGCCGGCCTCCTACAATGAGCAGTTCTTC. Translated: CASSVDGPASYNEQFF.

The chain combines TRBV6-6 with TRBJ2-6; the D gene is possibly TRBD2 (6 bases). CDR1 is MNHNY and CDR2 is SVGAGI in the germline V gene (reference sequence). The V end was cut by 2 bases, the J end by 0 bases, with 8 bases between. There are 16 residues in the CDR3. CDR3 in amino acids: CASSYPGDSGANVLTF. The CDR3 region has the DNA TGTGCCAGCAGTTACCCGGGAGACTCTGGGGCCAACGTCCTGACTTTC.

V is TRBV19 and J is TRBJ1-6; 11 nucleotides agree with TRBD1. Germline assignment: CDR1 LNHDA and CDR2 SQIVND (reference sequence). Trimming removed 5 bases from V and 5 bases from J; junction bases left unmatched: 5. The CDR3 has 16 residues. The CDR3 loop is CASSPRTGGNNSPLHF. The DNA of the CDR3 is TGTGCCAGTAGTCCTCGGACAGGGGGCAATAATTCACCCCTCCACTTT. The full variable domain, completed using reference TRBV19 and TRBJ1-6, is DGGITQSPKYLFRKEGQNVTLSCEQNLNHDAMYWYRQDPGQGLRLIYYSQIVNDFQKGDIAEGYSVSREKKESFPLTVTSAQKNPTAFYLCASSPRTGGNNSPLHFGNGTRLTVT.

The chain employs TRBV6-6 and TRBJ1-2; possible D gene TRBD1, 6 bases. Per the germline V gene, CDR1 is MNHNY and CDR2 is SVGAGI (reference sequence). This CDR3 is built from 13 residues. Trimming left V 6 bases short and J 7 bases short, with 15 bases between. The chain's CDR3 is CASSSAGVGGYTF. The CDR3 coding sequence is TGTGCCAGCAGCTCCGCAGGGGTGGGTGGCTACACCTTC.